Shown below are 24 T cell receptor beta chains from a single sample sequenced in a study of cytomegalovirus exposure and HLA in healthy donors. The PCR made use of 60 Vbeta and 13 Jbeta primers. Clones were sequenced by immunoSEQ multiplex PCR, and TCRdb holds only the in-frame ones, with some missing. The sample data list about 200,000 clones. Sequencing input: PBMCs. These receptors were obtained from a girl aged 2-9 years in good health and CMV-seropositive.

V gene TRBV5-6 combines with J gene TRBJ2-5; D is undetermined. The V gene's germline CDR1 is SGHDT and CDR2 YYEEEE. There are 15 residues in the CDR3. Between the trimmed V and J ends, which lost 0 bases and 0 bases, there was a span of 9 bases. CDR3 nucleotides: TGTGCCAGCAGCTTGGGCGTGGAGTACCAAGAGACCCAGTACTTC. Protein sequence: CASSLGVEYQETQYF.

The chain carries TRBV5-1 and TRBJ2-2; 10 bases are shared with TRBD1. The CDR3 spans 15 residues. Germline lookup yields CDR1 SGHRS and CDR2 YFSETQ. The J segment lost 4 bases and the V segment lost 0 bases, leaving 0 bases of the junction unmatched. The DNA for the CDR3 is TGCGCCAGCAGCTTGGGGACAGGGGGCACCGGGGAGCTGTTTTTT. It codes for CASSLGTGGTGELFF.

The CDR3: CASSYGDRPLTGELFF. For the CDR3, the DNA is TGTGCCAGCAGTTACGGGGACAGGCCACTCACCGGGGAGCTGTTTTTT. The V gene is TRBV6-5, the J gene TRBJ2-2; 8 bases map to TRBD1. With 2 bases clipped from V and 4 bases from J, the junction kept 6 bases outside the gene matches. Germline V gives CDR1 MNHEY, CDR2 SVGAGI. This CDR3 comprises 16 residues.

V is TRBV9 and J is TRBJ2-1, with TRBD1 identical over 9 bases. The CDR3 extends over 15 amino acids. Germline V CDR1 and CDR2: SGDLS, YYNGEE. Unmatched junction bases numbered 8, after V lost 2 bases and J lost 8 bases. Here the CDR3 reads CASSVGTGIGDEQFF. CDR3 nucleotide sequence: TGTGCCAGCAGCGTCGGGACAGGGATAGGCGATGAGCAGTTCTTC.

The V gene is TRBV21-1, the J gene TRBJ2-5; the tabulated D call, TRBD2, remains unverified against the DNA. TRBV21-1 is classified as a pseudogene. The CDR3 spans 17 residues. Here the CDR3 DNA reads TGTGCCAGCAGCAAAGTGGCGGGAGAGGACAATGGAGAGACCCAGTACTTC. This gives the protein CASSKVAGEDNGETQYF.

The chain links TRBV5-1 to TRBJ2-5; D ambiguous. The J call is doubtful: the DNA matches TRBJ2-7 better. This CDR3 is built from 12 residues. The germline V gene encodes CDR1 SGHRS and CDR2 YFSETQ. The CDR3 sequence is CASSLDFYEQYF. The CDR3 bases are TGCGCCAGCAGCTTGGATTTCTACGAGCAGTACTTC.

The chain couples TRBV11-2 to TRBJ2-7; 9 bases are a match to TRBD2. This CDR3 has 15 residues. The trim removed 0 bases at V and 5 bases at J, leaving 5 bases unmatched. Germline V gene data show CDR1 as SGHAT and CDR2 as FQNNGV. The CDR3 sequence: CASSLDYSGSDEQYF. Here the CDR3 DNA reads TGTGCCAGCAGCTTAGATTATAGCGGGAGCGACGAGCAGTACTTC. The full variable domain, with the rest looked up from reference TRBV11-2 and TRBJ2-7, is EAGVAQSPRYKIIEKRQSVAFWCNPISGHATLYWYQQILGQGPKLLIQFQNNGVVDDSQLPKDRFSAERLKGVDSTLKIQPAKLEDSAVYLCASSLDYSGSDEQYFGPGTRLTVT.

The chain is built from TRBV10-1 and TRBJ1-2; D is possibly TRBD1 (5 bases). Germline-derived CDR1 and CDR2 are WNHNN and SYGVQD (reference sequence). Trimming cost V 6 bases and J 13 bases, with 12 bases left between them. The CDR3 spans 10 residues. Written as DNA, the CDR3 is TGCGCCAGCAGACCTCAGGGTCCCACCTTC. It encodes CASRPQGPTF.

The CDR3, as DNA: TGTGCCAGCAGCTTAGGACACCTTAGCAATCAGCCCCAGCATTTT. It codes for CASSLGHLSNQPQHF. The J gene is TRBJ1-5, the V gene TRBV13; no clear D gene. V lost 0 bases and J 0 bases, leaving 6 bases between the germline ends. Germline V gene lookup returns CDR1 PRHDT and CDR2 FYEKMQ (reference sequence). The length of the CDR3 is 15 residues.

The chain joins TRBV16 to TRBJ1-4; 7 nucleotides line up with TRBD1. CDR1 and CDR2 from the germline V gene are KGHSY and FQNENV. V shed 2 bases and J 11 bases; nucleotides not matched to a gene: 8. The CDR3 loop spans 14 amino acids. CDR3 sequence (DNA): TGTGCCAGCAGCCAAACGGGACAGCCTTCGAAACTGTTTTTT. This translates into CASSQTGQPSKLFF.

The J gene is TRBJ2-5, the V gene TRBV5-1, with D possibly matching TRBD1 (5 bases). The CDR3 is 14 residues long. Looked up from germline, CDR1 is SGHRS and CDR2 is YFSETQ. The V and J ends lost 7 bases and 1 base respectively, with 14 bases between them. The CDR3 DNA sequence: TGCGCCAGCTCCTTTGGGGCAGTCCAAGAGACCCAGTACTTC. Translated, it gives CASSFGAVQETQYF.

V and J are TRBV5-1 and TRBJ2-1, with TRBD2 matching 8 bases. Germline CDR1 reads SGHRS; CDR2 reads YFSETQ. The CDR3 is 14 residues long. After removal of 3 bases from V and 6 bases from J, the junction contained 5 bases not matched to a gene. This CDR3 reads CASSWITSGNEQFF. DNA for the CDR3: TGCGCCAGCAGCTGGATAACTAGCGGCAATGAGCAGTTCTTC.

The chain uses TRBV4-1 and TRBJ1-1; 7 bases line up with TRBD1. V shed 3 bases and J 9 bases; nucleotides not matched to a gene: 7. CDR3 length equals 13 residues. Germline assignment: CDR1 MGHRA and CDR2 YSYEKL. Here the CDR3 reads CASSHETGSQAFF. CDR3 in DNA: TGCGCCAGCAGCCACGAGACAGGGAGCCAAGCTTTCTTT.

The chain links TRBV29-1 to TRBJ1-4; 7 bases line up with TRBD1. This CDR3 is built from 15 residues. Germline V gene lookup returns CDR1 SQVTM and CDR2 ANQGSEA. Trimming cost V 0 bases and J 7 bases; bases outside gene matches: 8. In DNA, the CDR3 is TGCAGCGTTGAAGATCTTAGGGGGCGTGGTGAAAAACTGTTTTTT. Its translation: CSVEDLRGRGEKLFF. Drawing the rest from reference TRBV29-1 and TRBJ1-4, the complete variable domain is SAVISQKPSRDICQRGTSLTIQCQVDSQVTMMFWYRQQPGQSLTLIATANQGSEATYESGFVIDKFPISRPNLTFSTLTVSNMSPEDSSIYLCSVEDLRGRGEKLFFGSGTQLSVL.

The chain is built from TRBV2 and TRBJ1-2; D not resolved. The CDR3 sequence is 16 residues long. The germline V gene has CDR1 SNHLY and CDR2 FYNNEI. Trimming stripped 2 bases from V and 8 bases from J, with 21 bases between. CDR3 residues: CASSESFVGRGRGYTF. CDR3 bases: TGTGCCAGCAGTGAAAGTTTTGTGGGTCGGGGAAGAGGCTACACCTTC.

The CDR3: CASSPLWSDFNEKLFF. CDR3 in DNA: TGTGCCAGCAGTCCATTGTGGTCGGACTTTAATGAAAAACTGTTTTTT. The rearrangement joins TRBV28 to TRBJ1-4; D unclear. The ends were cut back, 5 bases at V and 4 bases at J, with 17 bases in the middle. The CDR3 covers 16 residues. Per the germline V gene, CDR1 is MDHEN and CDR2 is SYDVKM.

The chain joins TRBV5-1 to TRBJ2-2; D ambiguous. The CDR3 sequence is 14 residues long. CDR1 SGHRS and CDR2 YFSETQ come from the germline V gene. The V end was cut by 0 bases, the J end by 1 base, with 4 bases between. DNA of the CDR3: TGCGCCAGCAGCTTGGCCGGGAACACCGGGGAGCTGTTTTTT. As protein: CASSLAGNTGELFF.

The chain combines TRBV25-1 with TRBJ1-1, with TRBD1 identical over 8 bases. With 6 bases clipped from V and 0 bases from J, the junction kept 0 bases outside the gene matches. CDR3 length equals 13 residues. CDR1 is MGHDK, CDR2 SYGVNS, per germline. In nucleotides, the CDR3 is TGTGCCAGCAGGACAGGGGTGAACACTGAAGCTTTCTTT. Encoded protein: CASRTGVNTEAFF.

The chain links TRBV5-6 to TRBJ2-5; the D gene is possibly TRBD2 (6 bases). Between the trimmed V and J ends, which lost 4 bases and 5 bases, there was a span of 15 bases. This CDR3 has 14 residues. Germline V gene lookup returns CDR1 SGHDT and CDR2 YYEEEE. CDR3 DNA sequence: TGTGCCAGCAGCATCCGGGACTTGATGGAGACCCAGTACTTC. It yields the protein CASSIRDLMETQYF. Variable domain in full (rest from reference TRBV5-6 and TRBJ2-5): DAGVTQSPTHLIKTRGQQVTLRCSPKSGHDTVSWYQQALGQGPQFIFQYYEEEERQRGNFPDRFSGHQFPNYSSELNVNALLLGDSALYLCASSIRDLMETQYFGPGTRLLVL.

This chain joins TRBV7-9 and TRBJ2-5; D might be TRBD2 (6 bases). This CDR3 comprises 15 residues. Germline loops: CDR1 SEHNR, CDR2 FQNEAQ (reference sequence). Trimming stripped 1 base from V and 1 base from J, with 10 bases between. The CDR3, as DNA: TGTGCCAGCAGCTTAGGAACTAGCTTCCAAGAGACCCAGTACTTC. As protein: CASSLGTSFQETQYF. The full variable domain, with the rest looked up from reference TRBV7-9 and TRBJ2-5, is DTGVSQNPRHKITKRGQNVTFRCDPISEHNRLYWYRQTLGQGPEFLTYFQNEAQLEKSRLLSDRFSAERPKGSFSTLEIQRTEQGDSAMYLCASSLGTSFQETQYFGPGTRLLVL.

This rearrangement joins TRBV19 to TRBJ2-1, with a tentative D call TRBD2 (5 bases). CDR3 length equals 12 residues. The germline gives CDR1 LNHDA, CDR2 SQIVND (reference sequence). V lost 7 bases and J lost 12, with 16 bases in between. The CDR3 protein is CASTKGDYGQFF. CDR3 sequence (DNA): TGTGCCAGTACCAAGGGTGACTACGGGCAGTTCTTC.

The gene calls are TRBV5-8 and TRBJ2-1; D is perhaps TRBD2 (5 bases). Looked up from germline, CDR1 is SGHTS and CDR2 is YDEGEE. The CDR3 runs to 16 residues. V was clipped by 0 bases and J by 4 bases, with 14 bases between them. DNA of the CDR3: TGTGCCAGCAGCTTGGCCGGGTTAGCGCCATACAATGAGCAGTTCTTC. Translation: CASSLAGLAPYNEQFF.

V is TRBV6-5 and J is TRBJ2-5, with D possibly TRBD2 on 7 matching bases. TRBJ2-7 explains the end of the DNA better; the J call may be wrong. CDR1 is MNHEY and CDR2 is SVGAGI in the germline V gene. The CDR3 contains 16 residues. The CDR3 here is CASSYSGAGDFFEQYF. The CDR3 nucleotides are TGTGCCAGCAGTTACTCGGGGGCGGGAGATTTTTTCGAGCAGTACTTC.

The J gene is TRBJ2-7, the V gene TRBV2, with 12 bases identical to TRBD2. CDR3 length: 15 amino acids. In germline, CDR1 is SNHLY, CDR2 FYNNEI. Trimming removed 3 bases from V and 6 bases from J; junction bases left unmatched: 6. The CDR3 sequence: CASSDLGLAGSEQYF. The CDR3 bases are TGTGCCAGCAGTGATTTAGGACTAGCGGGATCCGAGCAGTACTTC.